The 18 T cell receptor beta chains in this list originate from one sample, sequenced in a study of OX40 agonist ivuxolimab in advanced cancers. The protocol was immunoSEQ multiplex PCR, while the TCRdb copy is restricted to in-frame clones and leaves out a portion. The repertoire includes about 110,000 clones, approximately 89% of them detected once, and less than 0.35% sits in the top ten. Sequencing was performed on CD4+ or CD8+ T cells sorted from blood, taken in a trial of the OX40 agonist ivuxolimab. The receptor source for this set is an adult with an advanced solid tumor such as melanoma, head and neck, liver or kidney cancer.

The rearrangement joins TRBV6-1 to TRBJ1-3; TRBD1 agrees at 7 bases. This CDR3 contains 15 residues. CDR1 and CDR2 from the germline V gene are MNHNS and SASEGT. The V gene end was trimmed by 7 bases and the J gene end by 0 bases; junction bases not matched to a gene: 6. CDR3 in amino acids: CASNRDRVSGNTIYF. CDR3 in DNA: TGTGCCAGCAACCGAGACAGGGTCTCTGGAAACACCATATATTTT.

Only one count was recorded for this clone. CDR3 loop: CASSPVGVGAEETQYF. CDR3 bases: TGTGCCAGCTCACCCGTGGGTGTAGGGGCGGAGGAGACCCAGTACTTC. The V gene is TRBV18, the J gene TRBJ2-5; a possible D gene is TRBD1 (5 bases). The germline CDR1 and CDR2 sequences are KGHSH and LQKENI. Trimming left V 3 bases short and J 5 bases short, with 19 bases between. The CDR3 is 16 amino acids.

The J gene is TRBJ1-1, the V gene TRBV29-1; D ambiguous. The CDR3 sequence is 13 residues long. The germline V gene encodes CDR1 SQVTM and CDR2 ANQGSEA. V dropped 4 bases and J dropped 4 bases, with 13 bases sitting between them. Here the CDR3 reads CSVVVNTGTEAFF. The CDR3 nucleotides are TGCAGCGTTGTTGTCAATACGGGCACTGAAGCTTTCTTT. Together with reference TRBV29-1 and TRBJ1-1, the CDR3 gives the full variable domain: SAVISQKPSRDICQRGTSLTIQCQVDSQVTMMFWYRQQPGQSLTLIATANQGSEATYESGFVIDKFPISRPNLTFSTLTVSNMSPEDSSIYLCSVVVNTGTEAFFGQGTRLTVV.

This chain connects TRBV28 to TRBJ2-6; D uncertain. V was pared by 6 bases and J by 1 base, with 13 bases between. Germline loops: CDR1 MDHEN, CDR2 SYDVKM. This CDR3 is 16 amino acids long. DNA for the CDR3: TGTGCCAGCAGCCCCTTAAGAGAATCTGGGGCCAACGTCCTGACTTTC. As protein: CASSPLRESGANVLTF.

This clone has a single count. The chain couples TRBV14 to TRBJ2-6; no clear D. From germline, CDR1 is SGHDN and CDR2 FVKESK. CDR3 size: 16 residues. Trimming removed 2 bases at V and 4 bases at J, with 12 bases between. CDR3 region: CASSQWAAPGANVLTF. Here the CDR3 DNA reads TGTGCCAGCAGCCAATGGGCAGCCCCCGGGGCCAACGTCCTGACTTTC.

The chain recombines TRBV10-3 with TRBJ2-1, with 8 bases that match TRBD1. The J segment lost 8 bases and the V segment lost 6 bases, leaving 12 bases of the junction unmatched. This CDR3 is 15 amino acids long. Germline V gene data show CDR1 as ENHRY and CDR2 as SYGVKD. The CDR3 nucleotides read TGTGCCATCAGCCCCTCTGGACAGGGTCCTGATGAGCAGTTCTTC. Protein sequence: CAISPSGQGPDEQFF.

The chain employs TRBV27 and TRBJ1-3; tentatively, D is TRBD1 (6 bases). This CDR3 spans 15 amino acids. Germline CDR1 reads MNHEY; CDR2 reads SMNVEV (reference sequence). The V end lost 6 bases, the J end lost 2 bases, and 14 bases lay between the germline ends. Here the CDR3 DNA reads TGTGCCAGCAGCTGGGGCCAGGGGCCTGGAAACACCATATATTTT. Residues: CASSWGQGPGNTIYF.

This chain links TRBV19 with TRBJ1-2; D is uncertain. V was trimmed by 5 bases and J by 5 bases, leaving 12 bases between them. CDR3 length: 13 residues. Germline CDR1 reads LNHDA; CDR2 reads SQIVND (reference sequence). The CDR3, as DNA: TGTGCCAGTAGTCGAAACACAGCGTATGGCTACACCTTC. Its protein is CASSRNTAYGYTF.

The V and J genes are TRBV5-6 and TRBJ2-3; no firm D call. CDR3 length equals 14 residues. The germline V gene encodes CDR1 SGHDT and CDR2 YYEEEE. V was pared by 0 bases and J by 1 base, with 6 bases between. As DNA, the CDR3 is TGTGCCAGCAGCTTGGTTTCGGGCACAGATACGCAGTATTTT. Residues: CASSLVSGTDTQYF.

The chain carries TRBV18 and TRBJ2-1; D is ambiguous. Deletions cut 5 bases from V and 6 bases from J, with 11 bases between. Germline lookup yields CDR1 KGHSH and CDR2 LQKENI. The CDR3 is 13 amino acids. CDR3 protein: CASSSGQINEQFF. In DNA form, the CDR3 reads TGTGCCAGCTCATCCGGCCAGATCAATGAGCAGTTCTTC. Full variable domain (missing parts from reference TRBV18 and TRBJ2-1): NAGVMQNPRHLVRRRGQEARLRCSPMKGHSHVYWYRQLPEEGLKFMVYLQKENIIDESGMPKERFSAEFPKEGPSILRIQQVVRGDSAAYFCASSSGQINEQFFGPGTRLTVL.

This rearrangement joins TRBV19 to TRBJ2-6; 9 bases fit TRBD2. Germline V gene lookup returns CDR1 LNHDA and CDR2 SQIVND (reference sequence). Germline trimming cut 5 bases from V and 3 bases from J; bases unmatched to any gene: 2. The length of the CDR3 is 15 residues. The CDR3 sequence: CASSDSGSGANVLTF. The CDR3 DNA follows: TGTGCCAGTAGTGATAGCGGGAGTGGGGCCAACGTCCTGACTTTC.

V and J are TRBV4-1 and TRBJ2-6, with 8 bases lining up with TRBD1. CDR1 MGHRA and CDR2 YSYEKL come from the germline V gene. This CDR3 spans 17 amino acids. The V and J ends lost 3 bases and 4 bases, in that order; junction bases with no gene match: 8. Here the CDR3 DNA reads TGCGCCAGCAGCCACCCGGACAGGGTATCCGGGGCCAACGTCCTGACTTTC. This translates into CASSHPDRVSGANVLTF.

The CDR3 sequence: CASSQASSNQPQHF. The CDR3 DNA follows: TGTGCCAGCAGCCAAGCCAGTAGCAATCAGCCCCAGCATTTT. The J gene is TRBJ1-5, the V gene TRBV4-2; D is uncertain. This CDR3 region has 14 residues. The V and J ends lost 1 base and 0 bases respectively, with 4 bases between them. From germline, CDR1 is LGHNA and CDR2 YNFKEQ.

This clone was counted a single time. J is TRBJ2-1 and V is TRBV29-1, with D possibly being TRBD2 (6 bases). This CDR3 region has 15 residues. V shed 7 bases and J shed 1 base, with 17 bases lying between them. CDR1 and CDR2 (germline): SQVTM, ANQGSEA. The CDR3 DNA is TGCAGCGGACAAGCGGGTTCCACTTCCTACAATGAGCAGTTCTTC. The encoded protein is CSGQAGSTSYNEQFF.

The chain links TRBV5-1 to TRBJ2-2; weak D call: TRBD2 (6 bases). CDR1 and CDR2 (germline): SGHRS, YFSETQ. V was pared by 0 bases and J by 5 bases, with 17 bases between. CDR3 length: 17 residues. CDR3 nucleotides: TGCGCCAGCAGCTTGGATCCGGGAGATGAACAAACCGGGGAGCTGTTTTTT. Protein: CASSLDPGDEQTGELFF.

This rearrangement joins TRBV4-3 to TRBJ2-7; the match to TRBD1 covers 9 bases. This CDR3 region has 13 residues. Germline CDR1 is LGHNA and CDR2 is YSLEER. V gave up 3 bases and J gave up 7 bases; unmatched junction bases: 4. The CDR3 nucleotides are TGCGCCAGCAGCCAGGGGACAGGGTTTGAGCAGTACTTC. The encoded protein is CASSQGTGFEQYF.

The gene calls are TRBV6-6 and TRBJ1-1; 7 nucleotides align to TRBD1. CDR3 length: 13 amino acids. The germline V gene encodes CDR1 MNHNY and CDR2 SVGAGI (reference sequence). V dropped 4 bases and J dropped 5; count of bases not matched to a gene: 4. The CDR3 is CASSSPTGTEAFF. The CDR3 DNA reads TGTGCCAGCAGTTCCCCGACAGGGACTGAAGCTTTCTTT.

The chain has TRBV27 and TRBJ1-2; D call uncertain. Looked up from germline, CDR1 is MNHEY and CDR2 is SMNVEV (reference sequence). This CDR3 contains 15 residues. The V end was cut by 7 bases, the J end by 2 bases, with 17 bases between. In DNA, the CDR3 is TGTGCCAGCACCCGCATAGTCGGAGAGAACTATGGCTACACCTTC. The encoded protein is CASTRIVGENYGYTF.